Below, 3 T cell receptor beta chains from the same sample are listed, as sequenced in a study of control samples from healthy donors and cancer patients. The repertoire was sequenced with immunoSEQ multiplex PCR; TCRdb's copy has only in-frame clones and lacks some. The sample has 150,000 or so clones; approximately 93% are singletons. The sample taken for sequencing was blood. The source of these receptors is a man younger than 30 in good health.

The V call is TRBV28, the J call TRBJ1-2; 7 bases are shared with TRBD1. Unmatched junction bases numbered 8, after V lost 6 bases and J lost 4 bases. The CDR3 has 14 residues. Germline CDR1 MDHEN, CDR2 SYDVKM. DNA of the CDR3: TGTGCCAGCAGACCGACAGGGAGCGGCTATGGCTACACCTTC. It is translated as CASRPTGSGYGYTF.

This clone was seen only a few times. The chain carries TRBV4-3 and TRBJ1-2; perhaps TRBD1 as D (5 bases). The germline V gene encodes CDR1 LGHNA and CDR2 YSLEER. V dropped 0 bases and J dropped 0 bases, with 11 bases sitting between them. CDR3 length equals 16 residues. CDR3 sequence reads: CASSQDEAGPNYGYTF. CDR3 nucleotides: TGCGCCAGCAGCCAAGATGAAGCGGGACCTAACTATGGCTACACCTTC.

The chain uses TRBV5-4 and TRBJ1-2, with 7 bases lining up with TRBD1. Germline V gene lookup returns CDR1 SGHNT and CDR2 YYREEE (reference sequence). The CDR3 is 14 residues long. The trim removed 2 bases at V and 8 bases at J, leaving 9 bases unmatched. The CDR3 spells CASSFNRGYRGYTF. The CDR3 DNA is TGTGCCAGCAGCTTTAACAGGGGATACAGAGGCTACACCTTC.